Below are 32 T cell receptor beta chains sequenced from a single sample in a study of CD8+ T cells in alopecia areata (dated by TCRdb to between 2017 and 2018). The library was generated by the immunoSEQ multiplex PCR assay. For TCR sequencing, RNA was extracted from every sample and reverse transcribed into cDNA to serve as template. This is the immuneACCESS table as TCRdb keeps it, with only in-frame sequences that have V and J called. A part of the clones is gone; compared with another copy, unresolved V genes explain less than half, and the rest is unexplained. The sample table shows some 150,000 clones, and 58% are seen once. The ten biggest clones cover roughly 17% of the sample. The intended sense of this specimen's treatment or condition label: oral pan-JAK inhibitor, 5-10 mg twice daily. This material consisted of CD4+ T cells sorted from blood, taken at approximately week 60, from a patient treated with tofacitinib. The receptor source for this set is a human donor with alopecia areata.

This clone was observed a few times. The chain recombines TRBV10-3 with TRBJ2-7, with a weak D call TRBD2 (6 bases). CDR3 length: 12 amino acids. The germline CDR1 and CDR2 sequences are ENHRY and SYGVKD. V dropped 7 bases and J dropped 5 bases, with 12 bases sitting between them. The CDR3 coding sequence is TGTGCCATCACCCACGGGGGAGACGAGCAGTACTTC. It is translated as CAITHGGDEQYF.

This clone was counted a few times. The rearrangement links TRBV5-5 to TRBJ2-3, with no clear D. The ends were cut back, 7 bases at V and 2 bases at J, with 8 bases in the middle. CDR3 length equals 12 residues. Germline lookup yields CDR1 SGHKS and CDR2 YYEKEE (reference sequence). CDR3 coding DNA: TGTGCCAGCGACCAGATCACAGATACGCAGTATTTT. Residues: CASDQITDTQYF.

The genes are TRBV10-3 and TRBJ2-5; 8 nucleotides agree with TRBD1. This CDR3 contains 14 residues. After removal of 4 bases from V and 5 bases from J, the junction contained 6 bases not matched to a gene. Germline CDR1 and CDR2: ENHRY and SYGVKD. As DNA, the CDR3 is TGTGCCATCAGTGGGCCCGGACAGGGCGAGACCCAGTACTTC. Translation: CAISGPGQGETQYF.

The chain's CDR3 is CASNAGVNTEAFF. CDR3 nucleotides: TGTGCCAGCAATGCGGGTGTGAACACTGAAGCTTTCTTT. V gene TRBV6-6 combines with J gene TRBJ1-1, with no clear D. Trimming took 7 bases from V and 0 from J, leaving 9 bases between them. Germline CDR1 MNHNY, CDR2 SVGAGI (reference sequence). This CDR3 is 13 amino acids long.

With respect to this clone: One end of the junction varies from germline; a read error may be responsible. The V call is TRBV20-1, the J call TRBJ1-1; D is possibly TRBD1 (5 bases). Germline-derived CDR1 and CDR2 are DFQATT and SNEGSKA (reference sequence). The CDR3 runs 9 residues. Here the CDR3 reads CSAANRGLF. CDR3 sequence (DNA): TGCAGTGCTGCGAATCGGGGCCTCTTT.

With regard to this clone: The sample holds other DNA sequences that translate to the same CDR3. This sequence joins TRBV7-2 and TRBJ2-7; 7 nucleotides line up with TRBD1. The CDR3 has 13 residues. The germline CDR1 and CDR2 sequences are SGHTA and FQGNSA. With 5 bases clipped from V and 2 bases from J, the junction kept 3 bases outside the gene matches. CDR3 coding DNA: TGTGCCAGCAGCCTCGACAGGGCCTACGAGCAGTACTTC. Protein product: CASSLDRAYEQYF.

This clone was counted between two and nine times. V and J are TRBV28 and TRBJ2-4, with TRBD2 as a possible D gene (6 bases). The CDR3 is 10 amino acids. Germline-derived CDR1 and CDR2 are MDHEN and SYDVKM. V was shortened by 8 bases and J by 11 bases, with 10 bases between the two germline ends. CDR3 residues: CASGPGVQYF. The DNA of the CDR3 is TGTGCCAGCGGCCCGGGGGTTCAGTACTTC.

V gene TRBV6-6 combines with J gene TRBJ2-5; D perhaps matches TRBD2 (6 bases). Trimming removed 7 bases from V and 4 bases from J, with 10 bases in between. CDR1 and CDR2 from the germline V gene are MNHNY and SVGAGI (reference sequence). CDR3 length: 12 residues. The CDR3 is CASTRGVETQYF. The CDR3 bases are TGTGCCAGCACGCGGGGCGTAGAGACCCAGTACTTC.

The V call is TRBV30, the J call TRBJ2-7; TRBD2 matches at 7 bases. Germline assignment: CDR1 GTSNPN and CDR2 SVGIG (reference sequence). The CDR3 covers 15 residues. V was pared by 2 bases and J by 2 bases, with 9 bases of the junction left unmatched. The CDR3: CAWSSRDYSTYEQYF. CDR3 nucleotide sequence: TGTGCCTGGAGTAGTCGGGACTATTCAACCTACGAGCAGTACTTC.

As to this clone: Distinct nucleotide sequences in the sample also encode this CDR3. The V call is TRBV30, the J call TRBJ1-1, with D perhaps matching TRBD1 (5 bases). This CDR3 spans 10 amino acids. Germline values: CDR1 GTSNPN, CDR2 SVGIG (reference sequence). Trimming cost V 5 bases and J 5 bases, with 6 bases left between them. CDR3 protein: CAWSGTEAFF. The CDR3, as DNA: TGTGCCTGGTCAGGGACTGAAGCTTTCTTT.

This sequence joins TRBV5-1 and TRBJ2-6, with 12 bases identical to TRBD2. V shed 2 bases, J shed 7 bases, and the junction held 7 bases outside the gene matches. Germline CDR1 is SGHRS and CDR2 is YFSETQ. This CDR3 has 17 residues. Here the CDR3 reads CASSFLAGGSAANVLTF. For the CDR3, the DNA is TGCGCCAGCAGCTTCCTAGCGGGGGGGTCCGCCGCCAACGTCCTGACTTTC.

The rearrangement links TRBV4-2 to TRBJ2-2, with 9 bases fitting TRBD1. The CDR3 covers 17 residues. Germline trimming cut 4 bases from V and 5 bases from J; bases unmatched to any gene: 11. Germline lookup yields CDR1 LGHNA and CDR2 YNFKEQ. CDR3 nucleotide sequence: TGTGCCAGCAGCCCGGGGACAGGGACATCGCGTACCGGGGAGCTGTTTTTT. Translated: CASSPGTGTSRTGELFF.

Of note for this clone: The junction shows a germline mismatch at one end, possibly a read error. J is TRBJ1-3 and V is TRBV30; D is unclear. This CDR3 has 16 amino acids. CDR1 is GTSNPN, CDR2 SVGIG, per germline (reference sequence). CDR3 DNA: TGTGCCTGGAGGAATCATCCAGCCATCTCTGGAAACACCACATATTTT. It yields the protein CAWRNHPAISGNTTYF.

This clone occurred a few times. The V call is TRBV29-1, the J call TRBJ1-1; D gene unclear. The CDR3 has 13 amino acids. Germline V gene sequence: CDR1 SQVTM, CDR2 ANQGSEA. Trimming removed 3 bases at V and 7 bases at J, with 15 bases between. The CDR3 reads CSVDISRSGEAFF. The CDR3 region has the DNA TGCAGCGTTGATATATCCCGATCCGGTGAAGCTTTCTTT.

This clone was counted only a few times. The chain has TRBV5-1 and TRBJ1-1; D is unresolved. Trimming cost V 4 bases and J 1 base, with 8 bases left between them. This CDR3 is 13 amino acids long. Per germline, CDR1 SGHRS and CDR2 YFSETQ. The CDR3 DNA reads as TGCGCCAGCAGCCCTATCCCGAACACTGAAGCTTTCTTT. Translated, it gives CASSPIPNTEAFF.

The J gene is TRBJ2-7, the V gene TRBV30; TRBD2 is a possible D gene (5 bases). The germline V and J ends were trimmed by 5 bases and 6 bases, with 14 bases remaining between them. CDR1 GTSNPN and CDR2 SVGIG come from the germline V gene (reference sequence). This CDR3 spans 12 amino acids. The CDR3 region has the DNA TGTGCCTGGGGCGAAGACTACTCCGAGCAGTACTTC. Protein sequence: CAWGEDYSEQYF.

Only a few counts were recorded for this clone. Other DNA sequences in the same sample also yield this CDR3. The chain links TRBV5-1 to TRBJ2-7; 11 positions match TRBD1. V dropped 0 bases and J dropped 2; count of bases not matched to a gene: 4. The CDR3 length is 16 residues. The germline V gene encodes CDR1 SGHRS and CDR2 YFSETQ. The CDR3 DNA sequence: TGCGCCAGCAGCTTGGCCGGGACAGGGGGTCCCTACGAGCAGTACTTC. Protein: CASSLAGTGGPYEQYF.

The rearrangement joins TRBV19 to TRBJ1-5; maybe TRBD1 (6 bases). The CDR3 length is 16 residues. From germline, CDR1 is LNHDA and CDR2 SQIVND (reference sequence). Trimming took off 3 bases at V and 1 base at J, with 13 bases between the two ends. The CDR3: CASSMGAGWSNQPQHF. The DNA of the CDR3 is TGTGCCAGTAGTATGGGGGCGGGCTGGAGCAATCAGCCCCAGCATTTT.

This clone was seen a single time. The V call is TRBV2, the J call TRBJ1-5; D perhaps matches TRBD1 (5 bases). The CDR3 covers 14 residues. V gave up 1 base and J gave up 8 bases, with 12 bases separating them. Germline V gene lookup returns CDR1 SNHLY and CDR2 FYNNEI. The CDR3 region is CASSEDEGDEPQHF. The CDR3 DNA follows: TGTGCCAGCAGTGAAGATGAAGGGGATGAGCCCCAGCATTTT.

V gene TRBV5-1 combines with J gene TRBJ2-7; D not resolved. Germline V lookup: CDR1 SGHRS, CDR2 YFSETQ. The length of the CDR3 is 14 residues. Trimming removed 2 bases at V and 0 bases at J, with 9 bases between. DNA for the CDR3: TGCGCCAGCAGCTTCGGGCCGAACTCCTACGAGCAGTACTTC. Protein sequence: CASSFGPNSYEQYF.

This rearrangement joins TRBV29-1 to TRBJ1-3; D is undetermined. Germline CDR1 and CDR2: SQVTM and ANQGSEA. V lost 5 bases and J 0 bases, leaving 14 bases between the germline ends. The CDR3 has 15 amino acids. CDR3 sequence reads: CSVKLRLDSGNTIYF. Here the CDR3 DNA reads TGCAGCGTTAAGCTCCGGCTTGACTCTGGAAACACCATATATTTT.

This clone was counted between two and nine times. This chain connects TRBV6-5 to TRBJ1-6; a weak D match, TRBD1 (5 bases). This CDR3 region has 15 residues. From germline, CDR1 is MNHEY and CDR2 SVGAGI. V lost 6 bases, J lost 7 bases, and 16 bases lay in between. CDR3 in amino acids: CASRIPGSSNSPLHF. The CDR3 nucleotides read TGTGCCAGCAGGATACCAGGGAGTTCAAATTCACCCCTCCACTTT.

The chain recombines TRBV4-1 with TRBJ1-6, with 7 nucleotides matching TRBD1. Germline loops: CDR1 MGHRA, CDR2 YSYEKL. There are 15 residues in the CDR3. The V and J ends lost 0 bases and 6 bases, in that order; junction bases with no gene match: 2. The CDR3 region has the DNA TGCGCCAGCAGCCAAGAAGGGACAGTTAATTCACCCCTCCACTTT. This gives the protein CASSQEGTVNSPLHF.

The rearrangement joins TRBV10-3 to TRBJ1-1, with D unresolved. Between the trimmed V and J ends, which lost 4 bases and 5 bases, there was a span of 14 bases. Germline V gene data show CDR1 as ENHRY and CDR2 as SYGVKD. The CDR3 has 14 amino acids. The CDR3 loop is CAISVGLRGTEAFF. CDR3 nucleotides: TGTGCCATCAGTGTCGGACTCCGTGGGACTGAAGCTTTCTTT.

The V gene is TRBV7-2, the J gene TRBJ2-1; no reliable D call. Germline loops: CDR1 SGHTA, CDR2 FQGNSA. V was shortened by 3 bases and J by 6 bases, with 9 bases between the two germline ends. This CDR3 is 13 amino acids long. CDR3 DNA sequence: TGTGCCAGCAGCTTTAGTACTTCCAATGAGCAGTTCTTC. It yields the protein CASSFSTSNEQFF.

The rearrangement joins TRBV29-1 to TRBJ1-5; tentatively, D is TRBD1 (5 bases). The V gene lost 7 bases and the J gene lost 6 bases, with 16 bases spanning the gap. The CDR3 loop spans 13 amino acids. Germline V gives CDR1 SQVTM, CDR2 ANQGSEA. The chain's CDR3 is CSARDGAGQPQHF. Written as DNA, the CDR3 is TGCAGCGCCCGGGACGGGGCGGGTCAGCCCCAGCATTTT.

The chain has TRBV4-1 and TRBJ2-1; maybe TRBD2 (6 bases). In germline, CDR1 is MGHRA, CDR2 YSYEKL. The ends were cut back, 1 base at V and 7 bases at J, with 17 bases in the middle. The length of the CDR3 is 16 residues. CDR3 sequence (DNA): TGCGCCAGCAGCCAAGGGATGGGAGCGGAGGGGAATGAGCAGTTCTTC. It is translated as CASSQGMGAEGNEQFF.

The sample holds a few counts of this clone. The chain links TRBV30 to TRBJ1-4; D possibly corresponds to TRBD1 (5 bases). With 4 bases removed from V and 4 bases from J, the gap between germline ends came to 10 bases. The CDR3 sequence is 13 residues long. Germline V gene lookup returns CDR1 GTSNPN and CDR2 SVGIG (reference sequence). CDR3 protein: CAWNRDHNEKLFF. The CDR3 nucleotides read TGTGCCTGGAACCGGGACCATAATGAAAAACTGTTTTTT. The complete variable domain, with remaining parts taken from reference TRBV30 and TRBJ1-4, reads SQTIHQWPATLVQPVGSPLSLECTVEGTSNPNLYWYRQAAGRGLQLLFYSVGIGQISSEVPQNLSASRPQDRQFILSSKKLLLSDSGFYLCAWNRDHNEKLFFGSGTQLSVL.

The chain joins TRBV30 to TRBJ1-4; 8 nucleotides agree with TRBD1. There are 17 residues in the CDR3. Germline CDR1 reads GTSNPN; CDR2 reads SVGIG (reference sequence). V lost 3 bases to trimming and J lost 8 bases; unmatched junction nucleotides: 17. This chain's CDR3 is CAWSEYRNRGLREKLFF. The CDR3 coding sequence is TGTGCCTGGAGCGAATACCGGAACAGGGGGTTAAGGGAAAAACTGTTTTTT.

The chain recombines TRBV25-1 with TRBJ2-3; TRBD1 matches 10 bases. The CDR3 extends over 14 amino acids. V was pared by 6 bases and J by 3 bases, with 3 bases of the junction left unmatched. Germline CDR1 reads MGHDK; CDR2 reads SYGVNS. DNA for the CDR3: TGTGCCAGCAGGCGGACAGGGGGGACAGATACGCAGTATTTT. This codes for CASRRTGGTDTQYF. The variable domain in full, with the rest retrieved from reference TRBV25-1 and TRBJ2-3, is EADIYQTPRYLVIGTGKKITLECSQTMGHDKMYWYQQDPGMELHLIHYSYGVNSTEKGDLSSESTVSRIRTEHFPLTLESARPSHTSQYLCASRRTGGTDTQYFGPGTRLTVL.

V and J are TRBV29-1 and TRBJ1-2; a possible D gene is TRBD1 (6 bases). The CDR3 has 14 amino acids. The germline V gene has CDR1 SQVTM and CDR2 ANQGSEA. V lost 0 bases to trimming and J lost 4 bases, with 12 bases between them. CDR3 coding DNA: TGCAGCGTTGAAGATTCTGGGGACACCTATGGCTACACCTTC. It codes for CSVEDSGDTYGYTF.

The V and J genes are TRBV10-3 and TRBJ1-5; TRBD1 might be the D (6 bases). Germline loops: CDR1 ENHRY, CDR2 SYGVKD. The CDR3 sequence is 15 residues long. V lost 4 bases to trimming and J lost 7 bases, with 17 bases between them. Written as DNA, the CDR3 is TGTGCCATCAGTGGGTCAGCAGGGGAACTCCAGCCCCAGCATTTT. Amino acids: CAISGSAGELQPQHF.